This T cell receptor (beta chain) emerged from a study of vaccination and CD4 T cells after COVID-19. Study details: Comprising six males and four females, the convalescent participants counted two Hispanic individuals among them.

Sequencing of DNA taken from cultured CD4+ T cells relied on the Oncomine TCR Beta short-read assay. TCRdb itself ran the PCR reads through MiXCR, one entry per CDR3 protein. In the table there are around 19,000 distinct CDR3 sequences, 30% to 45% of which are singletons. Trimming took 1 base from V and 0 from J; bases not matched to a gene: 4. The CDR3 covers 18 residues. Germline V gives CDR1 MDHEN, CDR2 SYDVKM. This clonotype showed up just a few times. The antigen remains unidentified. The time point denotes: late sampling 161 to 241 days after vaccination in three convalescent patients. As for treatment: 10-day PBMC culture with coronavirus spike peptide pools or control peptides (ViraFEST assay). Before TCRs were sequenced, ViraFEST expanded antigen-specific T cells with peptide pools. Each well received two million PBMCs, cultured with roughly 9.6 IU/ml IL-2 and 9 to 10 ug/ml peptide pools. After 10 days of culture, CD4+ T cells were negatively selected.

The specimen comprised CD4+ T cells from blood, cultured in vitro, sampled about 7 months after SARS-CoV-2 vaccination. The gene calls are TRBV28 and TRBJ2-3; TRBD2 agrees at 13 bases. This clonotype was obtained from a human donor who had recovered from COVID-19. The CDR3 loop reads CASSLSGLAGESTDTQYF. CDR3 coding DNA: TGTGCCAGCAGTTTATCTGGACTAGCGGGAGAGAGCACAGATACGCAGTATTTT.